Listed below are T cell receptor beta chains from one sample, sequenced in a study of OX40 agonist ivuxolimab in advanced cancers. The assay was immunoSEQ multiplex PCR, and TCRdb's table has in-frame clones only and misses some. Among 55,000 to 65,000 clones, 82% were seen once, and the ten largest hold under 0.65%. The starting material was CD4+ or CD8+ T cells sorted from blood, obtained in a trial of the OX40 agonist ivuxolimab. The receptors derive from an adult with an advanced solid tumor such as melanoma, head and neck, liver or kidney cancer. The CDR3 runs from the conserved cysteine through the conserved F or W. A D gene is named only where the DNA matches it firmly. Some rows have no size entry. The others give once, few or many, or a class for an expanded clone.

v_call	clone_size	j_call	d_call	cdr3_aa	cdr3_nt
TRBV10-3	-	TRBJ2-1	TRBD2	CAISELAADEQFF	TGTGCCATCAGTGAACTAGCGGCTGATGAGCAGTTCTTC
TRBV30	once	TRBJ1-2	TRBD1	CAWGGQINYGYTF	TGTGCCTGGGGGGGACAGATAAACTATGGCTACACCTTC
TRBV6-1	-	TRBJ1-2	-	CASSPTGMEGYTF	TGTGCCAGCAGTCCAACAGGGATGGAGGGCTACACCTTC
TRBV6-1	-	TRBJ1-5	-	CASSTLLSNQPQHF	TGTGCCAGCTCAACGCTTCTTAGCAATCAGCCCCAGCATTTT
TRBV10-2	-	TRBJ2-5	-	CASSVGGEETQYF	TGCGCCAGCAGTGTGGGCGGGGAAGAGACCCAGTACTTC
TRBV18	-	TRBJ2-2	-	CASSPLTRVGELFF	TGTGCCAGCTCACCACTCACGAGAGTCGGGGAGCTGTTTTTT
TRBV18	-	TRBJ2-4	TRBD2	CASSPFLGRGRKNIQYF	TGTGCCAGCTCACCCTTCCTAGGGCGCGGGAGGAAAAACATTCAGTACTTC
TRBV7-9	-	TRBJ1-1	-	CASSLGPGKNTEAFF	TGTGCCAGCAGCTTAGGGCCGGGGAAGAACACTGAAGCTTTCTTT
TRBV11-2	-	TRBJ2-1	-	CASSPFERSVREQFF	TGTGCCAGCAGCCCCTTCGAACGGTCGGTTCGGGAGCAGTTCTTC
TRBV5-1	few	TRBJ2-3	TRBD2	CASSFLAGGADTQYF	TGCGCCAGCAGCTTCCTAGCGGGAGGGGCAGATACGCAGTATTTT
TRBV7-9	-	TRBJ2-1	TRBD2	CASSPRGLAENEQFF	TGTGCCAGCAGCCCCCGGGGACTAGCGGAGAATGAGCAGTTCTTC
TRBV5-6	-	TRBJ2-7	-	CASSPARWGYEQYF	TGTGCCAGCAGTCCTGCTCGCTGGGGGTACGAGCAGTACTTC
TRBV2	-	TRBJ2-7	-	CASREGWETNEQYF	TGTGCCAGCAGAGAGGGATGGGAGACGAACGAGCAGTACTTC
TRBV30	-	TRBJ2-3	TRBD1	CAWTTAGTGTDTQYF	TGTGCCTGGACCACCGCCGGGACAGGCACAGATACGCAGTATTTT
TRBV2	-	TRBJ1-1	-	CASNFDRNTEAFF	TGTGCCAGCAACTTTGACAGGAACACTGAAGCTTTCTTT
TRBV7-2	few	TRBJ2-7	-	CASSLAGGVVYEQYF	TGTGCCAGCAGCTTAGCGGGAGGCGTTGTCTACGAGCAGTACTTC
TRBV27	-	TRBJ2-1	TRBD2	CASSFFLVAGGNEQFF	TGTGCCAGCAGTTTCTTCCTCGTGGCGGGAGGCAATGAGCAGTTCTTC
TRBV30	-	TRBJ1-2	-	CAWSRRGGWNYGYTF	TGTGCCTGGAGTCGGCGGGGAGGGTGGAACTATGGCTACACCTTC
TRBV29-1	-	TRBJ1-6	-	CSVKSGLDSPLHF	TGCAGCGTAAAATCAGGTCTTGATTCACCCCTCCACTTT
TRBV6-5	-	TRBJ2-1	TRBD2	CASSPIAGGQLEQFF	TGTGCCAGCAGCCCAATAGCGGGAGGGCAGCTGGAGCAGTTCTTC
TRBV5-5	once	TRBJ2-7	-	CASSRAQGSDYEQYF	TGTGCCAGCAGCCGTGCCCAGGGATCGGACTACGAGCAGTACTTC
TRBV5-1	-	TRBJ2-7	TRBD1	CASSPGQGWEQYF	TGCGCCAGCAGCCCGGGACAGGGATGGGAGCAGTACTTC
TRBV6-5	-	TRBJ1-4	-	CASRKGGELNEKLFF	TGTGCCAGCAGAAAGGGTGGGGAGCTTAATGAAAAACTGTTTTTT
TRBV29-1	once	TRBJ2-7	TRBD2	CSVGLASLEQYF	TGCAGCGTGGGACTAGCTTCCCTCGAGCAGTACTTC
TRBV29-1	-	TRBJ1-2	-	CSVIGPARGYTF	TGCAGCGTGATCGGACCGGCCCGGGGCTACACCTTC
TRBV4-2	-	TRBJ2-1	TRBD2	CASSQGGPGLADFF	TGTGCCAGCAGCCAAGGGGGACCGGGACTAGCGGATTTCTTC
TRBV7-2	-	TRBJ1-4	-	CASSRVGNEKLFF	TGTGCCAGCAGCAGAGTAGGAAATGAAAAACTGTTTTTT
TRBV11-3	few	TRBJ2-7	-	CASSWGYYEQYF	TGTGCCAGCAGCTGGGGGTATTACGAGCAGTACTTC
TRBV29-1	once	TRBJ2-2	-	CSVEDLGRSGELFF	TGCAGCGTTGAAGATCTTGGCAGATCCGGGGAGCTGTTTTTT
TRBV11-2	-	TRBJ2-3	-	CASSWTDTQYF	TGTGCCAGCAGCTGGACAGATACGCAGTATTTT
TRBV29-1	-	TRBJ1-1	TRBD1	CSGDRGRNTEAFF	TGCAGCGGGGACAGGGGGCGGAACACTGAAGCTTTCTTT
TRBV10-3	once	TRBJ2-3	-	CAIARDGDTDTQYF	TGTGCCATCGCCCGGGACGGAGACACAGATACGCAGTATTTT
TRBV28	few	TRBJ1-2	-	CASRFRGAADYGYTF	TGTGCCAGCAGGTTCCGGGGGGCAGCGGACTATGGCTACACCTTC
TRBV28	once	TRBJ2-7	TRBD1	CASSSGTGAPKSNYEQYF	TGTGCCAGCAGTAGCGGGACAGGGGCGCCAAAATCCAACTACGAGCAGTACTTC